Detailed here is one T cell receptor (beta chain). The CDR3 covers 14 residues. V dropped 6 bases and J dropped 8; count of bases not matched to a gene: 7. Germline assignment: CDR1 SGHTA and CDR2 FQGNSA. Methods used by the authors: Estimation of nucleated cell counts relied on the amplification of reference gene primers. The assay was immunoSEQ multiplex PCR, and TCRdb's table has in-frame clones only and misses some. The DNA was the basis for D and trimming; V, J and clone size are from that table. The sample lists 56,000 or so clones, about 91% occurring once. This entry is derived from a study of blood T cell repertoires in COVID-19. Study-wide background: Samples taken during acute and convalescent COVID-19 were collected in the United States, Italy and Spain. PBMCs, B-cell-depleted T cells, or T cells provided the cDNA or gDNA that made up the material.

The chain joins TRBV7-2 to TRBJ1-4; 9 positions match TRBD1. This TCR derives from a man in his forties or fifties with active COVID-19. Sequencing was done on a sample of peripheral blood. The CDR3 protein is CASSRTGVKEKLFF. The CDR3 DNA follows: TGTGCCAGCAGTAGGACAGGGGTCAAAGAAAAACTGTTTTTT.